The 22 T cell receptor beta chains below all came from one sample that was sequenced in a study of blood T cell repertoires in COVID-19. TCRdb keeps only in-frame clones here, not all; method: immunoSEQ multiplex PCR. This sample has around 150,000 clones, with around 84% found just once. Material: peripheral blood. The receptors shown here come from a woman of 80 years or more with acute or convalescent COVID-19.

The chain carries TRBV20-1 and TRBJ2-7; TRBD2 might be the D (6 bases). V was clipped by 3 bases and J by 0 bases, with 9 bases between them. CDR1 is DFQATT, CDR2 SNEGSKA, per germline (reference sequence). The CDR3 has 13 amino acids. As DNA, the CDR3 is TGCAGTGCTAGTGGGAGGAGCTCCTACGAGCAGTACTTC. This sequence encodes CSASGRSSYEQYF.

This chain links TRBV3-1 (or the pseudogene TRBV3-2) with TRBJ2-7, with TRBD2 matching over 8 bases. Germline values: CDR1 LGHDT, CDR2 YNNKEL (reference sequence). V shed 8 bases, J shed 3 bases, and the junction held 9 bases outside the gene matches. The CDR3 runs 14 residues. CDR3: CASSPGGLGYEQYF. DNA for the CDR3: TGTGCCAGCTCACCGGGAGGGTTGGGCTACGAGCAGTACTTC.

The chain combines TRBV3-1 (or the pseudogene TRBV3-2) with TRBJ2-7; possibly TRBD2 for D (7 bases). V lost 6 bases and J lost 5, with 14 bases in between. The germline CDR1 and CDR2 sequences are LGHDT and YNNKEL (reference sequence). The CDR3 runs to 13 residues. This CDR3 is CASRPGGGNEQYF. DNA of the CDR3: TGTGCCAGCAGGCCGGGGGGCGGCAACGAGCAGTACTTC.

This clone was observed a single time. V usage is TRBV19 and J usage is TRBJ1-6, with TRBD1 identical over 9 bases. Per the germline V gene, CDR1 is LNHDA and CDR2 is SQIVND (reference sequence). This CDR3 is 18 amino acids long. The ends lost 7 bases at V and 4 bases at J; junction bases unmatched: 14. This chain's CDR3 is CASKDRGRSSLYNSPLHF. CDR3 in DNA: TGTGCCAGTAAGGACAGGGGTCGCTCTTCACTATATAATTCACCCCTCCACTTT.

This chain connects TRBV7-8 to TRBJ1-5; tentative D call: TRBD1 (6 bases). The CDR3 consists of 19 residues. Trimming shortened V by 1 base and J by 2 bases, and 21 bases separated the two germline ends. Looked up from germline, CDR1 is SGHVS and CDR2 is FQNEAQ. Written as DNA, the CDR3 is TGTGCCAGCAGCTTAGTTCATGGGGACAACAAACGGGGCAATCAGCCCCAGCATTTT. It specifies CASSLVHGDNKRGNQPQHF.

This clone has just one count. The chain carries TRBV4-2 and TRBJ1-6; TRBD1 might be the D (5 bases). CDR3 length equals 15 residues. Between the trimmed V and J ends, which lost 1 base and 10 bases, there was a span of 14 bases. Germline-derived CDR1 and CDR2 are LGHNA and YNFKEQ. CDR3 in DNA: TGTGCCAGCAGCCAAGCCGGCAGGGCAGACTCACCCCTCCACTTT. Translation gives CASSQAGRADSPLHF.

This chain links TRBV6-6 with TRBJ2-7, with D unclear. In germline, CDR1 is MNHNY, CDR2 SVGAGI (reference sequence). The CDR3 contains 14 residues. V was shortened by 7 bases and J by 5 bases, with 18 bases between the two germline ends. CDR3 DNA: TGTGCCAGCACCCGCCAGAGGATCGCCCACGAGCAGTACTTC. It codes for CASTRQRIAHEQYF.

This clone appeared once. CDR3 in amino acids: CASSLDHNSYEQYF. CDR3 bases: TGTGCCAGCAGCTTGGACCACAACTCCTACGAGCAGTACTTC. V usage is TRBV5-8 and J usage is TRBJ2-7; D ambiguous. The CDR3 is 14 residues long. V was trimmed by 0 bases and J by 0 bases, leaving 7 bases between them. Germline V CDR1 and CDR2: SGHTS, YDEGEE.

The chain combines TRBV7-9 with TRBJ2-1; D gene ambiguous. CDR1 and CDR2 (germline): SEHNR, FQNEAQ (reference sequence). This CDR3 is 15 amino acids long. V lost 6 bases and J 4 bases, leaving 16 bases between the germline ends. CDR3 amino acids: CASRSGLRNYNEQFF. The CDR3 coding sequence is TGTGCCAGCAGATCCGGTCTTAGAAATTACAATGAGCAGTTCTTC.

The chain carries TRBV6-5 and TRBJ1-6; 9 nucleotides align to TRBD1. Losses at the gene ends were 4 bases for V and 7 bases for J; bases not matched to a gene: 5. Germline V gives CDR1 MNHEY, CDR2 SVGAGI. The CDR3 sequence is 15 residues long. The CDR3 coding sequence is TGTGCCAGCAGTTTGGACAGGGGCCTCAATTCACCCCTCCACTTT. This sequence encodes CASSLDRGLNSPLHF.

The V gene is TRBV7-6, the J gene TRBJ1-2; 8 positions agree with TRBD1. Unmatched junction bases numbered 6, after V lost 5 bases and J lost 7 bases. Germline CDR1 and CDR2: SGHVS and FNYEAQ. CDR3 length equals 13 residues. The CDR3 loop is CASSPGQGTGYTF. CDR3 DNA: TGTGCCAGCAGCCCAGGACAGGGAACTGGCTACACCTTC.

The rearrangement links TRBV3-1 (or the pseudogene TRBV3-2) to TRBJ1-2; the match to TRBD1 covers 8 bases. V trimming: 4 bases; J trimming: 2 bases; junction bases outside the gene matches: 6. Germline V gene lookup returns CDR1 LGHDT and CDR2 YNNKEL (reference sequence). The CDR3 contains 15 residues. The CDR3 nucleotides are TGTGCCAGCAGCCCGTGGACAGGGTTAAACTATGGCTACACCTTC. Translating gives CASSPWTGLNYGYTF.

The chain has TRBV10-1 and TRBJ1-5; D is unclear. Trimming took 10 bases from V and 4 from J, leaving 14 bases between them. Germline loops: CDR1 WNHNN, CDR2 SYGVQD (reference sequence). The CDR3 runs 13 residues. The CDR3 sequence is CATSRSLNQPQHF. Here the CDR3 DNA reads TGCGCCACTTCGAGGTCACTGAATCAGCCCCAGCATTTT.

V and J are TRBV5-4 and TRBJ1-2; D might be TRBD1 (6 bases). The germline V gene has CDR1 SGHNT and CDR2 YYREEE (reference sequence). The CDR3 has 13 residues. With 4 bases removed from V and 3 bases from J, the gap between germline ends came to 10 bases. The CDR3 reads CASSEDSYYGYTF. For the CDR3, the DNA is TGTGCCAGCAGCGAGGACAGTTACTATGGCTACACCTTC.

V gene TRBV11-2 combines with J gene TRBJ2-2, with 11 positions matching TRBD2. Germline loops: CDR1 SGHAT, CDR2 FQNNGV. The junction had 9 bases not matched to a gene; V was cut back by 4 bases and J by 2 bases. This CDR3 has 18 residues. The DNA for the CDR3 is TGTGCCAGCAGCTCAATCCCTAGCGGGAGGCTAAACACCGGGGAGCTGTTTTTT. The encoded protein is CASSSIPSGRLNTGELFF.

The V gene is TRBV4-2, the J gene TRBJ2-2; 7 bases are a match to TRBD2. The CDR3 totals 17 residues. The V gene end was trimmed by 4 bases and the J gene end by 5 bases; junction bases not matched to a gene: 13. CDR1 is LGHNA and CDR2 is YNFKEQ in the germline V gene. The CDR3 coding sequence is TGTGCCAGCAGCCCAGAAGCGGGAAACATGGGGACCGGGGAGCTGTTTTTT. It yields the protein CASSPEAGNMGTGELFF.

The gene calls are TRBV18 and TRBJ1-1; 9 positions agree with TRBD1. Trimming took 5 bases from V and 5 from J; bases not matched to a gene: 15. The CDR3 runs 17 residues. Germline V gives CDR1 KGHSH, CDR2 LQKENI. CDR3 region: CASSSGGQGTDGTEAFF. The CDR3 nucleotides read TGTGCCAGCTCATCAGGAGGACAGGGGACGGACGGTACTGAAGCTTTCTTT.

The V call is TRBV18, the J call TRBJ1-1; weak D call: TRBD1 (6 bases). This CDR3 contains 16 residues. Germline lookup yields CDR1 KGHSH and CDR2 LQKENI. The germline V and J ends were trimmed by 5 bases and 6 bases, with 22 bases remaining between them. CDR3 protein: CASSKGVSRGFAEAFF. For the CDR3, the DNA is TGTGCCAGCTCAAAGGGGGTCTCCCGGGGTTTTGCTGAAGCTTTCTTT.

The chain recombines TRBV7-2 with TRBJ2-7, with a tentative D call TRBD1 (6 bases). The CDR3 has 13 amino acids. Germline CDR1 SGHTA, CDR2 FQGNSA. V was shortened by 1 base and J by 6 bases, with 10 bases between the two germline ends. The CDR3 here is CASSLGGPGEQYF. As DNA, the CDR3 is TGTGCCAGCAGCTTAGGGGGGCCGGGCGAGCAGTACTTC.

The V and J genes are TRBV5-1 and TRBJ2-5; TRBD1 is a possible D gene (6 bases). The CDR3 covers 16 residues. Per the germline V gene, CDR1 is SGHRS and CDR2 is YFSETQ. V was trimmed by 3 bases and J by 5 bases, leaving 20 bases between them. CDR3 bases: TGCGCCAGCAGCTCGGCGCCTACAGGGCTTCGGGAGACCCAGTACTTC. It specifies CASSSAPTGLRETQYF.

This chain uses TRBV2 with TRBJ1-1; no reliable D call. Germline CDR1 reads SNHLY; CDR2 reads FYNNEI. Trimming took off 2 bases at V and 1 base at J, with 5 bases between the two ends. The CDR3 length is 13 residues. CDR3 bases: TGTGCCAGCAGTGAACTTCCGAACACTGAAGCTTTCTTT. This sequence encodes CASSELPNTEAFF. Full variable domain (outside the CDR3, taken from reference TRBV2 and TRBJ1-1): EPEVTQTPSHQVTQMGQEVILRCVPISNHLYFYWYRQILGQKVEFLVSFYNNEISEKSEIFDDQFSVERPDGSNFTLKIRSTKLEDSAMYFCASSELPNTEAFFGQGTRLTVV.

V usage is TRBV3-1 (or the pseudogene TRBV3-2) and J usage is TRBJ2-7; 8 bases line up with TRBD2. The V segment lost 1 base and the J segment 0 bases; nucleotides outside the gene matches: 5. Germline V CDR1 and CDR2: LGHDT, YNNKEL (reference sequence). CDR3 length: 16 amino acids. CDR3: CASSQGSGRASYEQYF. The CDR3 nucleotides read TGTGCCAGCAGCCAAGGCTCCGGGAGGGCCTCCTACGAGCAGTACTTC.